This is a list of T cell receptor beta chains from one sample in a study of cytomegalovirus exposure and HLA in healthy donors. Produced via immunoSEQ multiplex PCR; TCRdb's table is partial and in-frame only. The table has 150,000 to 200,000 clones, 79% seen once; the top ten hold less than 2.5%. The sample taken for sequencing was PBMCs. The receptor source for this set is a woman aged 50 to 60 in good health and CMV-seronegative. CDR3s include the opening cysteine and the closing phenylalanine or tryptophan. D genes are given only for firm matches. Clone size is not always given. Where it is, it says once, few, many or a class for expanded clones.

>TRBV7-2|TRBJ2-1|-|14|-
CASSLVVSYNEQFF
TGTGCCAGCAGCTTAGTTGTTAGCTACAATGAGCAGTTCTTC
>TRBV7-9|TRBJ2-3|-|14|-
CSSSPGQDTDTQYF
TGTTCCAGCAGCCCGGGACAAGACACAGATACGCAGTATTTT
>TRBV7-8|TRBJ1-2|few|14|TRBD1
CASSSTGGRYGYTF
TGTGCCAGCAGCTCGACAGGGGGCCGCTATGGCTACACCTTC
>TRBV9|TRBJ1-6|-|17|-
CASSVALGADDNSPLHF
TGTGCCAGCAGCGTAGCTTTGGGGGCGGATGATAATTCACCCCTCCACTTT
>TRBV5-8|TRBJ2-5|-|14|TRBD1
CASSLGTGRETQYF
TGTGCCAGCAGCTTGGGGACAGGGCGGGAGACCCAGTACTTC
>TRBV4-3|TRBJ2-7|once|19|-
CASSQEARGSSGHSYEQYF
TGCGCCAGCAGCCAAGAGGCCAGGGGCTCCTCAGGTCACTCCTACGAGCAGTACTTC
>TRBV7-8|TRBJ1-1|-|14|-
CASSLGSPDTEAFF
TGTGCCAGCAGCTTAGGATCCCCGGACACTGAAGCTTTCTTT
>TRBV29-1|TRBJ2-7|-|14|-
CSVRIVGSSYEQYF
TGCAGCGTGCGCATCGTGGGGAGCTCCTACGAGCAGTACTTC
>TRBV30|TRBJ1-5|few|16|TRBD1
CAWSVNYRTGGQPQHF
TGTGCCTGGAGTGTAAATTATAGGACAGGCGGTCAGCCCCAGCATTTT
>TRBV5-4|TRBJ1-4|-|15|TRBD1
CASSPDGTANEKLFF
TGTGCCAGCAGCCCGGACGGGACAGCTAATGAAAAACTGTTTTTT
>TRBV11-1|TRBJ1-1|-|13|-
CASSLRGATEAFF
TGTGCCAGCAGCTTACGCGGGGCCACTGAAGCTTTCTTT
>TRBV6-6|TRBJ2-7|-|14|TRBD2
CASRPSGSTYEQYF
TGTGCCAGCAGGCCTAGCGGGAGCACCTACGAGCAGTACTTC
>TRBV30|TRBJ2-4|once|16|TRBD1
CAWSVGGPGTKNIQYF
TGTGCCTGGAGTGTAGGGGGCCCTGGGACCAAAAACATTCAGTACTTC
>TRBV7-2|TRBJ2-3|-|14|-
CASSLGQGTDTQYF
TGTGCCAGCAGCTTAGGACAGGGCACAGATACGCAGTATTTT
>TRBV5-6|TRBJ1-1|-|14|TRBD1
CASSPDRGVDEAFF
TGTGCCAGCAGCCCAGACAGGGGAGTCGATGAAGCTTTCTTT
>TRBV6-6|TRBJ1-2|once|14|TRBD1
CASSSRQGAGGYTF
TGTGCCAGCAGCTCTCGACAGGGGGCTGGTGGCTACACCTTC